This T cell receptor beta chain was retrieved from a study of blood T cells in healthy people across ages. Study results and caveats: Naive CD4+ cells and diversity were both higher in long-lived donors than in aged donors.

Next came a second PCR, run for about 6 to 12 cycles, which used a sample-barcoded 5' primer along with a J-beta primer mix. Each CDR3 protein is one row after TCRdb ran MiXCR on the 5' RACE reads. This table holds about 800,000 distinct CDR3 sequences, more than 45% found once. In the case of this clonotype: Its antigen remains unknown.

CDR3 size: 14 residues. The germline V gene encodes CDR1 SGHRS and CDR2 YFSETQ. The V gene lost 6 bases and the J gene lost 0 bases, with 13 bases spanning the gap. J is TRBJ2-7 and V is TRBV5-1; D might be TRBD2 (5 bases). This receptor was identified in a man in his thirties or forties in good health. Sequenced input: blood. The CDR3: CASNEGAASYEQYF. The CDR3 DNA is TGCGCCAGCAATGAGGGAGCAGCCTCCTACGAGCAGTACTTC.